Included here is one T cell receptor (beta chain) sequence, with context. No antigen is known for it. The source of the sample is a study of T cells after yellow fever vaccination. Study-level points and caveats: Most primary-vaccination clones recurred post-booster (roughly 96% CD4, about 90% CD8). Abundant contaminating clonotypes from the bulk population could appear in FACS-sorted repertoires.

The CDR3 has 17 amino acids. V shed 0 bases and J shed 0 bases, with 14 bases lying between them. CDR1 and CDR2 (germline): SGHAT, FQNNGV. The study made its TCR cDNA through 5'RACE template switching. That step introduced a universal primer site along with UMIs. TCRdb reprocessed the 5' RACE reads with MiXCR, giving one entry per CDR3 protein. Of 550,000 or so distinct CDR3 sequences listed, over 15% are singletons. V gene TRBV11-2 combines with J gene TRBJ1-2; D might be TRBD1 (5 bases). The TCR was taken from a man aged 30 to 45 who received the YFV17D yellow fever vaccine. The sample here was PBMCs, taken 15 days after the yellow fever booster vaccination. In nucleotides, the CDR3 is TGTGCCAGCAGCTTAGAGGCAGGGCGATCGTCTAACTATGGCTACACCTTC. This gives the protein CASSLEAGRSSNYGYTF.